What follows is one TCR beta chain and its context. The target antigen is unknown. PCR involved 60 Vbeta and 13 Jbeta primers. The assay was immunoSEQ multiplex PCR, and TCRdb's table has in-frame clones only and misses some. The table shows nearly 110,000 clones, with over 75% occurring only once. This record belongs to a study of cytomegalovirus exposure and HLA in healthy donors. Study details: Earlier results showed 90 million to 120 million unique TCR beta sequences derived from approximately 180 million T cells. Study-wide results and limits: V- and J-gene trimming of TCR beta was linked (in a later analysis) to a missense DCLRE1C variant.

This CDR3 has 13 residues. The V end lost 5 bases, the J end lost 2 bases, and 10 bases lay between the germline ends. CDR1 and CDR2 (germline): SEHNR, FQNEAQ (reference sequence). The sequenced sample consisted of PBMCs. The sequence derives from a male donor in good health and CMV-seronegative. V usage is TRBV7-9 and J usage is TRBJ2-7; no reliable D call. The CDR3 sequence is CASSPSLTYEQYF. Here the CDR3 DNA reads TGTGCCAGCAGCCCCTCTCTAACCTACGAGCAGTACTTC.